These 16 T cell receptor beta chains share one sample of origin, sequenced in a study of control samples from healthy donors and cancer patients. Generated by immunoSEQ multiplex PCR, the TCRdb table keeps only in-frame clones and is missing some. The sample shows about 120,000 clones, over 80% of them seen only once. Sample: PBMCs. The receptors shown here come from a man older than 75 with head and neck cancer.

The rearrangement uses TRBV5-4 and TRBJ2-1; TRBD2 might be the D (5 bases). This CDR3 contains 14 residues. Trimming took off 3 bases at V and 0 bases at J, with 7 bases between the two ends. Germline V gene data show CDR1 as SGHNT and CDR2 as YYREEE (reference sequence). This chain's CDR3 is CASSSGSSYNEQFF. In DNA form, the CDR3 reads TGTGCCAGCAGCTCGGGGAGCTCCTACAATGAGCAGTTCTTC.

The V and J genes are TRBV5-1 and TRBJ1-1; perhaps TRBD1 as D (6 bases). This CDR3 spans 14 amino acids. With 0 bases removed from V and 6 bases from J, the gap between germline ends came to 12 bases. CDR1 is SGHRS, CDR2 YFSETQ, per germline. The CDR3 region is CASSLGGGIAEAFF. The CDR3 DNA sequence: TGCGCCAGCAGCTTGGGAGGGGGTATCGCTGAAGCTTTCTTT.

The chain joins TRBV5-1 to TRBJ1-6; maybe TRBD1 (5 bases). The V gene's germline CDR1 is SGHRS and CDR2 YFSETQ. V was clipped by 5 bases and J by 12 bases, with 9 bases between them. The CDR3 length is 11 residues. The CDR3 sequence: CASRQGGPLHF. CDR3 in DNA: TGCGCCAGCAGGCAGGGAGGACCCCTCCACTTT.

V gene TRBV7-9 combines with J gene TRBJ2-3; 9 bases fit TRBD2. The trim removed 5 bases at V and 4 bases at J, leaving 7 bases unmatched. The CDR3 covers 15 residues. CDR1 is SEHNR and CDR2 is FQNEAQ in the germline V gene (reference sequence). The CDR3 bases are TGTGCCAGCAGCCCCAGCGGGAGGCCCCCAGATACGCAGTATTTT. It encodes CASSPSGRPPDTQYF.

In DNA form, the CDR3 reads TGTGCCAGCAAATTCTGGGCCCAGGGCACAGATACGCAGTATTTT. This sequence encodes CASKFWAQGTDTQYF. V usage is TRBV6-5 and J usage is TRBJ2-3; no definite D call. Germline assignment: CDR1 MNHEY and CDR2 SVGAGI. Trimming took off 7 bases at V and 1 base at J, with 15 bases between the two ends. This CDR3 is built from 15 residues.

V gene TRBV2 combines with J gene TRBJ2-7, with TRBD2 matching 8 bases. Trimming at V came to 6 bases and at J to 0 bases, leaving 7 bases not matched to a gene. Looked up from germline, CDR1 is SNHLY and CDR2 is FYNNEI. The CDR3 is 15 residues long. The CDR3 DNA reads TGTGCCAGCAGACCGGGACTAGGGGACTCCTACGAGCAGTACTTC. It codes for CASRPGLGDSYEQYF. Variable domain in full (rest from reference TRBV2 and TRBJ2-7): EPEVTQTPSHQVTQMGQEVILRCVPISNHLYFYWYRQILGQKVEFLVSFYNNEISEKSEIFDDQFSVERPDGSNFTLKIRSTKLEDSAMYFCASRPGLGDSYEQYFGPGTRLTVT.

The chain employs TRBV6-5 and TRBJ2-7; possibly TRBD2 for D (5 bases). This CDR3 is built from 14 residues. Germline loops: CDR1 MNHEY, CDR2 SVGAGI. V lost 6 bases and J 3 bases, leaving 15 bases between the germline ends. The CDR3 nucleotides read TGTGCCAGCAGCTATAGTAACCGGGACTACGAGCAGTACTTC. As protein: CASSYSNRDYEQYF.

The sample holds a few counts of this clone. V and J are TRBV4-1 and TRBJ2-1; the match to TRBD2 covers 11 bases. Germline V gene lookup returns CDR1 MGHRA and CDR2 YSYEKL. The CDR3 spans 18 residues. V dropped 1 base and J dropped 4; count of bases not matched to a gene: 9. The CDR3 reads CASSQGPPSGRMYNEQFF. In DNA form, the CDR3 reads TGCGCCAGCAGCCAAGGCCCCCCTAGCGGGAGGATGTACAATGAGCAGTTCTTC.

The chain carries TRBV12-5 and TRBJ1-1; no reliable D call. V was cut by 6 bases and J by 1 base, with 9 bases left in between. In germline, CDR1 is LGHNT, CDR2 FRNRAP. This CDR3 contains 13 residues. The CDR3 DNA sequence: TGTGCTAGTGGGAAAGCAACGAACACTGAAGCTTTCTTT. Translation gives CASGKATNTEAFF. Combining the CDR3 with reference TRBV12-5 and TRBJ1-1 gives the whole variable domain DARVTQTPRHKVTEMGQEVTMRCQPILGHNTVFWYRQTMMQGLELLAYFRNRAPLDDSGMPKDRFSAEMPDATLATLKIQPSEPRDSAVYFCASGKATNTEAFFGQGTRLTVV.

The rearrangement links TRBV5-8 to TRBJ1-1; TRBD1 matches at 9 bases. V was clipped by 4 bases and J by 4 bases; unmatched bases: 8. The CDR3 extends over 15 amino acids. Germline CDR1 is SGHTS and CDR2 is YDEGEE. The CDR3 reads CASSAGTGRGTEAFF. Written as DNA, the CDR3 is TGTGCCAGCAGCGCCGGGACAGGGAGGGGCACTGAAGCTTTCTTT.

In its sample, this clone was seen once. CDR3 nucleotides: TGTGCCATCATGACAAACACCGGGGAGCTGTTTTTT. This codes for CAIMTNTGELFF. The rearrangement joins TRBV10-3 to TRBJ2-2; D gene uncertain. The CDR3 extends over 12 amino acids. V shed 7 bases and J shed 2 bases, with 5 bases lying between them. Germline V CDR1 and CDR2: ENHRY, SYGVKD.

The chain uses TRBV19 and TRBJ2-3; 12 bases line up with TRBD2. This CDR3 region has 17 residues. Germline V gene data show CDR1 as LNHDA and CDR2 as SQIVND (reference sequence). Trimming took 4 bases from V and 4 from J; bases not matched to a gene: 9. Written as DNA, the CDR3 is TGTGCCAGTAGTACTAGTCCGACTAGCGGGAGTGCAGATACGCAGTATTTT. Translating it yields CASSTSPTSGSADTQYF. Full variable domain (rest looked up from reference TRBV19 and TRBJ2-3): DGGITQSPKYLFRKEGQNVTLSCEQNLNHDAMYWYRQDPGQGLRLIYYSQIVNDFQKGDIAEGYSVSREKKESFPLTVTSAQKNPTAFYLCASSTSPTSGSADTQYFGPGTRLTVL.

This chain connects TRBV6-1 to TRBJ1-2; D is undetermined. From germline, CDR1 is MNHNS and CDR2 SASEGT. V was cut by 3 bases and J by 7 bases, with 15 bases left in between. The CDR3 contains 14 residues. CDR3 loop: CASSDKGSTRGYTF. In DNA, the CDR3 is TGTGCCAGCAGTGATAAGGGTTCAACGCGTGGCTACACCTTC.

V gene TRBV4-1 combines with J gene TRBJ2-3, with 9 bases matching TRBD2. CDR1 and CDR2 from the germline V gene are MGHRA and YSYEKL. Trimming at V came to 6 bases and at J to 3 bases, leaving 7 bases not matched to a gene. This CDR3 is 15 amino acids long. The CDR3 spells CASRPGSGGTDTQYF. As DNA, the CDR3 is TGCGCCAGCAGACCAGGTAGCGGGGGAACAGATACGCAGTATTTT.

This chain uses TRBV6-5 with TRBJ2-7; D gene ambiguous. Germline V gene lookup returns CDR1 MNHEY and CDR2 SVGAGI. V lost 6 bases, J lost 0 bases, and 3 bases lay in between. The CDR3 spans 11 residues. The DNA for the CDR3 is TGTGCCAGCAGGAGCTCCTACGAGCAGTACTTC. The encoded protein is CASRSSYEQYF.

This rearrangement joins TRBV5-1 to TRBJ1-3; D gene uncertain. Germline V lookup: CDR1 SGHRS, CDR2 YFSETQ. V was cut by 0 bases and J by 1 base, with 11 bases left in between. CDR3 length: 16 amino acids. The CDR3 DNA follows: TGCGCCAGCAGCTTGGAGCCCCTATCGTCTGGAAACACCATATATTTT. Protein sequence: CASSLEPLSSGNTIYF.